Each of the 31 T cell receptor beta chains below was sequenced from the same sample in a study of beta chain features in type 1 diabetes. Of the isolated RNA, all was reverse transcribed, and so the sequenced material was expressed TCRB transcripts. Using immunoSEQ multiplex PCR, the repertoire was profiled, and TCRdb retains in-frame clones only, with some absent. The sample has about 930,000 clones, 15% to 20% seen once; the top ten hold roughly 0.025%. The specimen was naive CD4+ T cells from blood. The origin of the receptors is a woman aged 18-35 years in good health.

This clone was seen more than once but under ten times. Other DNA sequences in this sample translate to the same CDR3. V usage is TRBV2 and J usage is TRBJ1-2, with D unclear. Germline CDR1 and CDR2: SNHLY and FYNNEI. With 2 bases removed from V and 5 bases from J, the gap between germline ends came to 6 bases. CDR3 size: 12 residues. This CDR3 reads CASSESSYGYTF. The CDR3 DNA follows: TGTGCCAGCAGTGAAAGCAGTTATGGCTACACCTTC.

The V call is TRBV7-2, the J call TRBJ2-7, with 7 nucleotides matching TRBD1. V dropped 2 bases and J dropped 2; count of bases not matched to a gene: 3. This CDR3 has 14 residues. Germline V gene lookup returns CDR1 SGHTA and CDR2 FQGNSA. CDR3 loop: CASSLNRGPYEQYF. DNA for the CDR3: TGTGCCAGCAGCTTAAACAGGGGTCCCTACGAGCAGTACTTC.

The chain joins TRBV6-5 to TRBJ1-2, with TRBD1 identical over 7 bases. V dropped 0 bases and J dropped 8; count of bases not matched to a gene: 12. Germline V gene sequence: CDR1 MNHEY, CDR2 SVGAGI. There are 16 residues in the CDR3. The CDR3 reads CASSYSGGQSTWGYTF. The CDR3 DNA reads as TGTGCCAGCAGTTACTCAGGGGGACAGTCGACCTGGGGCTACACCTTC.

The chain employs TRBV7-9 and TRBJ2-3; TRBD2 matches 7 bases. CDR1 is SEHNR, CDR2 FQNEAQ, per germline (reference sequence). Germline trimming cut 0 bases from V and 5 bases from J; bases unmatched to any gene: 5. This CDR3 spans 15 amino acids. The CDR3 protein is CASSLAAGVLDTQYF. Written as DNA, the CDR3 is TGTGCCAGCAGCTTAGCGGCGGGAGTCCTAGATACGCAGTATTTT.

J is TRBJ2-2 and V is TRBV9; 10 bases are shared with TRBD2. CDR1 is SGDLS and CDR2 is YYNGEE in the germline V gene. V lost 0 bases, J lost 1 base, and 6 bases stayed unmatched. This CDR3 has 18 residues. This CDR3 is CASSVVMVAGGNTGELFF. The CDR3 coding sequence is TGTGCCAGCAGCGTAGTCATGGTAGCGGGAGGGAACACCGGGGAGCTGTTTTTT.

To note about this clone: At one of its ends the junction is not consistent with the germline gene, which may arise from a read error. This chain connects TRBV5-6 to TRBJ2-7; 8 nucleotides agree with TRBD1. This CDR3 comprises 14 residues. Per germline, CDR1 SGHDT and CDR2 YYEEEE. The CDR3 is CASSPQGVSNEQYF. The CDR3 DNA reads as TGTGCCAGCAGCCCACAGGGGGTCTCCAACGAGCAGTACTTC.

The chain recombines TRBV5-1 with TRBJ2-5; TRBD1 aligns across 7 bases. The junction had 19 bases not matched to a gene; V was cut back by 6 bases and J by 2 bases. CDR1 and CDR2 from the germline V gene are SGHRS and YFSETQ. This CDR3 has 18 residues. DNA for the CDR3: TGCGCCAGCAACCAGGCGTCTTCACAGGGGTCAATACAAGAGACCCAGTACTTC. Its protein product is CASNQASSQGSIQETQYF.

This clone occurred once. The V gene is TRBV2, the J gene TRBJ1-1; 9 bases fit TRBD1. The CDR3 totals 14 residues. Germline V gene sequence: CDR1 SNHLY, CDR2 FYNNEI. J was trimmed by 5 bases and V by 6 bases; bases with no gene match: 7. The CDR3 region is CASRLGQGRTEAFF. The CDR3 DNA reads TGTGCCAGCAGACTCGGACAGGGGAGGACTGAAGCTTTCTTT.

V usage is TRBV6-5 and J usage is TRBJ2-7; 7 nucleotides line up with TRBD2. J gave up 4 bases and V 6 bases, and 9 bases lay outside the gene matches. The germline CDR1 and CDR2 sequences are MNHEY and SVGAGI. The CDR3 is 14 residues long. DNA of the CDR3: TGTGCCAGCAGGCAAGGGACTATGCAGTACGAGCAGTACTTC. Translating it yields CASRQGTMQYEQYF.

The chain is built from TRBV2 and TRBJ1-4, with a weak D call TRBD1 (6 bases). Trimming stripped 8 bases from V and 8 bases from J, with 15 bases between. Germline V gene data show CDR1 as SNHLY and CDR2 as FYNNEI. The CDR3 spans 13 residues. The CDR3: CASLRQAWEKLFF. The CDR3 DNA sequence: TGTGCCAGCTTAAGACAGGCATGGGAAAAACTGTTTTTT.

This clone has only a few counts. The V call is TRBV15, the J call TRBJ1-1; D is ambiguous. The CDR3 covers 12 residues. Trimming left V 0 bases short and J 8 bases short, with 7 bases between. Germline lookup yields CDR1 LNHNV and CDR2 YYDKDF (reference sequence). The CDR3 region has the DNA TGTGCCACCAGCAGAGATCCCGGGGAAGCTTTCTTT. It specifies CATSRDPGEAFF.

This rearrangement joins TRBV6-5 to TRBJ2-7, with D possibly being TRBD1 (6 bases). Trimming cost V 5 bases and J 5 bases, with 10 bases left between them. From germline, CDR1 is MNHEY and CDR2 SVGAGI. CDR3 size: 12 residues. The CDR3 loop is CASSPRTDEQYF. The CDR3 DNA reads as TGTGCCAGCAGTCCGCGGACAGACGAGCAGTACTTC.

The chain carries TRBV20-1 and TRBJ1-1; D remains unclear. Germline assignment: CDR1 DFQATT and CDR2 SNEGSKA (reference sequence). This CDR3 region has 11 residues. Trimming left V 3 bases short and J 7 bases short, with 9 bases between. In DNA, the CDR3 is TGCAGTGCTAGCGACCAGGATGAAGCTTTCTTT. It codes for CSASDQDEAFF.

The chain has TRBV11-2 and TRBJ2-3, with a possible D match to TRBD1 (6 bases). V was shortened by 6 bases and J by 4 bases, with 17 bases between the two germline ends. This CDR3 region has 15 residues. CDR1 is SGHAT, CDR2 FQNNGV, per germline. CDR3 nucleotide sequence: TGTGCCAGCAGATCAGGGGAATGGAAGGCAGATACGCAGTATTTT. It codes for CASRSGEWKADTQYF.

A few counts support this clone. V usage is TRBV7-2 and J usage is TRBJ2-2, with 7 positions matching TRBD1. CDR1 and CDR2 (germline): SGHTA, FQGNSA. V shed 5 bases and J 5 bases; nucleotides not matched to a gene: 11. The CDR3 spans 16 residues. The CDR3 coding sequence is TGTGCCAGCAGCCAGACTCGGGACAGCAAGACCGGGGAGCTGTTTTTT. As protein: CASSQTRDSKTGELFF.

The chain joins TRBV5-6 to TRBJ2-3, with D possibly TRBD2 on 5 matching bases. The CDR3 length is 15 residues. Germline CDR1 reads SGHDT; CDR2 reads YYEEEE. V was cut by 1 base and J by 2 bases, with 11 bases left in between. CDR3 in amino acids: CASSLRSGYTDTQYF. In nucleotides, the CDR3 is TGTGCCAGCAGCTTGCGGAGCGGATACACAGATACGCAGTATTTT.

This clone came up a few times. The chain combines TRBV28 with TRBJ2-7; D is unresolved. CDR1 MDHEN and CDR2 SYDVKM come from the germline V gene. The V end was cut by 2 bases, the J end by 1 base, with 9 bases between. The CDR3 has 14 amino acids. CDR3 DNA sequence: TGTGCCAGCAGTTTACAGGTTAATTCCTACGAGCAGTACTTC. It codes for CASSLQVNSYEQYF.

This clone has only a few counts. V usage is TRBV6-5 and J usage is TRBJ1-2; TRBD1 aligns across 7 bases. V lost 5 bases and J lost 7; bases outside the gene matches: 7. This CDR3 has 13 residues. The V gene's germline CDR1 is MNHEY and CDR2 SVGAGI. The chain's CDR3 is CASSESGGGGYTF. CDR3 DNA sequence: TGTGCCAGCAGTGAATCAGGGGGTGGTGGCTACACCTTC.

This clone appeared a few times. V is TRBV25-1 and J is TRBJ2-2; 10 bases are shared with TRBD2. After removal of 5 bases from V and 4 bases from J, the junction contained 4 bases not matched to a gene. The CDR3 runs 15 residues. Germline CDR1 reads MGHDK; CDR2 reads SYGVNS. The DNA for the CDR3 is TGTGCCAGCAGTAACAGACTAGCGGGCACCGGGGAGCTGTTTTTT. Residues: CASSNRLAGTGELFF.

The gene calls are TRBV27 and TRBJ2-5; 14 nucleotides align to TRBD2. V lost 2 bases, J lost 4 bases, and 18 bases stayed unmatched. This CDR3 comprises 21 residues. The germline CDR1 and CDR2 sequences are MNHEY and SMNVEV (reference sequence). Here the CDR3 DNA reads TGTGCCAGCAGTTTAATAGCTCCAGGGGGACTAGCGGGAGCGAGTAGAGAGACCCAGTACTTC. This gives the protein CASSLIAPGGLAGASRETQYF.

This clone was counted only a few times. The V call is TRBV11-2, the J call TRBJ2-1; 7 positions agree with TRBD2. Per the germline V gene, CDR1 is SGHAT and CDR2 is FQNNGV. The CDR3 is 14 residues long. V was pared by 1 base and J by 6 bases, with 3 bases of the junction left unmatched. CDR3 amino acids: CASSLAGTINEQFF. CDR3 nucleotide sequence: TGTGCCAGCAGCTTAGCCGGGACTATCAATGAGCAGTTCTTC.

The chain is built from TRBV25-1 and TRBJ2-1; unclear D gene. With 6 bases removed from V and 7 bases from J, the gap between germline ends came to 13 bases. The germline V gene has CDR1 MGHDK and CDR2 SYGVNS. The CDR3 totals 13 residues. Here the CDR3 reads CASSFRRENEQFF. The CDR3 nucleotides are TGTGCCAGCAGCTTTCGGAGAGAGAATGAGCAGTTCTTC.

As concerns this clone: An end of the junction does not agree with germline; a read error may underlie this. The rearrangement uses TRBV10-3 and TRBJ2-3, with D unclear. CDR3 size: 16 residues. The germline gives CDR1 ENHRY, CDR2 SYGVKD. The CDR3, as DNA: TGTGCCAGCAGTTTTATCGTGACGTTGGGCACAGATACGCAGTATTTT. Protein product: CASSFIVTLGTDTQYF.

In its sample, this clone was seen a few times. This chain joins TRBV6-5 and TRBJ2-3; tentative D call: TRBD1 (6 bases). V shed 4 bases and J shed 2 bases, with 10 bases lying between them. Germline loops: CDR1 MNHEY, CDR2 SVGAGI. This CDR3 region has 14 residues. The chain's CDR3 is CASSFRTATDTQYF. The CDR3 DNA follows: TGTGCCAGCAGTTTCAGGACAGCCACAGATACGCAGTATTTT.

This clone was observed a handful of times. J is TRBJ1-5 and V is TRBV10-3; no clear D. Germline V gene data show CDR1 as ENHRY and CDR2 as SYGVKD. Trimming pared 6 bases from V and 5 bases from J, leaving 11 bases between. This CDR3 has 13 amino acids. The CDR3 nucleotides are TGTGCCATCAGATCAGCCATGGATCAGCCCCAGCATTTT. This gives the protein CAIRSAMDQPQHF.

The chain couples TRBV7-3 to TRBJ2-7, with 7 bases fitting TRBD2. This CDR3 has 15 amino acids. J was trimmed by 2 bases and V by 5 bases; bases with no gene match: 9. Germline-derived CDR1 and CDR2 are SGHTA and FQGTGA. The CDR3 here is CASSVRGGSTYEQYF. DNA of the CDR3: TGTGCCAGCAGCGTACGGGGCGGGAGTACCTACGAGCAGTACTTC.

The chain joins TRBV2 to TRBJ2-1; TRBD1 might be the D (5 bases). This CDR3 spans 13 amino acids. Germline CDR1 reads SNHLY; CDR2 reads FYNNEI. Trimming left V 4 bases short and J 7 bases short, with 11 bases between. This CDR3 is CASSAQGLNEQFF. The CDR3 DNA sequence: TGTGCCAGCAGTGCTCAGGGTCTTAATGAGCAGTTCTTC.

The V and J genes are TRBV4-3 and TRBJ2-1; 8 bases map to TRBD2. CDR1 is LGHNA and CDR2 is YSLEER in the germline V gene. V gave up 3 bases and J gave up 10 bases; unmatched junction bases: 8. The CDR3 covers 14 residues. This CDR3 is CASSQPGTRIEQFF. DNA of the CDR3: TGCGCCAGCAGCCAGCCCGGGACTAGGATCGAGCAGTTCTTC.

The chain combines TRBV7-8 with TRBJ1-5; D remains unclear. V lost 3 bases, J lost 9 bases, and 12 bases lay in between. CDR1 and CDR2 from the germline V gene are SGHVS and FQNEAQ. This CDR3 is 13 amino acids long. The CDR3 region has the DNA TGTGCCAGCAGCTTCAACGGTCAATGGCCCCAGCATTTT. Residues: CASSFNGQWPQHF. Based on the CDR3 plus reference TRBV7-8 and TRBJ1-5, the full variable domain is GAGVSQSPRYKVAKRGQDVALRCDPISGHVSLFWYQQALGQGPEFLTYFQNEAQLDKSGLPSDRFFAERPEGSVSTLKIQRTQQEDSAVYLCASSFNGQWPQHFGDGTRLSIL.

The rearrangement uses TRBV4-3 and TRBJ2-6; D is uncertain. The CDR3 runs to 17 residues. Germline V gene lookup returns CDR1 LGHNA and CDR2 YSLEER. V was shortened by 4 bases and J by 1 base, with 14 bases between the two germline ends. The CDR3 bases are TGCGCCAGCAGCCTGGCTAATCCCCTATCTGGGGCCAACGTCCTGACTTTC. Translating gives CASSLANPLSGANVLTF.

The chain couples TRBV5-6 to TRBJ2-1; 8 bases line up with TRBD2. V trimming: 4 bases; J trimming: 0 bases; junction bases outside the gene matches: 9. In germline, CDR1 is SGHDT, CDR2 YYEEEE. CDR3 size: 17 residues. The CDR3 here is CASSPGGHRGSYNEQFF. CDR3 in DNA: TGTGCCAGCAGCCCGGGGGGGCACAGAGGCTCCTACAATGAGCAGTTCTTC.